This TCR beta chain was captured in a study of OX40 agonist ivuxolimab in advanced cancers. CDR3 size: 12 residues. The germline V gene has CDR1 MNHEY and CDR2 SVGAGI. The V gene lost 2 bases and the J gene lost 7 bases, with 6 bases spanning the gap. Produced via immunoSEQ multiplex PCR; TCRdb's table is partial and in-frame only. The data show more than 45,000 clones, around 80% seen once. The sequence was obtained from an adult with an advanced solid tumor such as melanoma, head and neck, liver or kidney cancer. The sample was CD4+ or CD8+ T cells sorted from blood, taken in a trial of the OX40 agonist ivuxolimab. The V call is TRBV6-5, the J call TRBJ2-1; perhaps TRBD2 as D (5 bases). CDR3 DNA: TGTGCCAGCAGTTACACGGGGAATGAGCAGTTCTTC. Its protein product is CASSYTGNEQFF.